Listed here are 19 T cell receptor beta chains from one sample, sequenced in a study of beta chain features in type 1 diabetes. Expressed TCRB transcripts were sequenced after all isolated RNA was converted to cDNA. The method was immunoSEQ multiplex PCR; TCRdb's version includes in-frame clones alone and lacks a portion of them. The sample lists tens of thousands of clones; roughly three quarters were seen once. Sequenced input: Tregs from blood. The source is a woman in her thirties or forties in good health.

V gene TRBV18 combines with J gene TRBJ2-5; 9 nucleotides match TRBD1. The J segment lost 4 bases and the V segment lost 6 bases, leaving 6 bases of the junction unmatched. Germline CDR1 reads KGHSH; CDR2 reads LQKENI. The CDR3 spans 14 residues. The CDR3 sequence: CASSPGTGRETQYF. The DNA for the CDR3 is TGTGCCAGCTCGCCCGGGACAGGGCGAGAGACCCAGTACTTC.

CDR3 sequence: CASSSPGTGTYEQYF. DNA for the CDR3: TGTGCCAGCAGTTCCCCCGGGACAGGGACCTACGAGCAGTACTTC. The chain combines TRBV27 with TRBJ2-7, with 9 nucleotides matching TRBD1. Unmatched junction bases numbered 6, after V lost 4 bases and J lost 2 bases. Germline CDR1 and CDR2: MNHEY and SMNVEV (reference sequence). There are 15 residues in the CDR3.

A few counts support this clone. The rearrangement uses TRBV15 and TRBJ2-5, with a possible D match to TRBD1 (6 bases). The CDR3 has 14 amino acids. The V and J ends lost 1 base and 0 bases respectively, with 6 bases between them. Germline V gene lookup returns CDR1 LNHNV and CDR2 YYDKDF (reference sequence). The CDR3 bases are TGTGCCACCAGCAGAGGACAGGACCAAGAGACCCAGTACTTC. Protein sequence: CATSRGQDQETQYF.

The J gene is TRBJ2-1, the V gene TRBV6-1; D perhaps matches TRBD2 (6 bases). The CDR3 runs to 15 residues. Trimming shortened V by 10 bases and J by 1 base, and 17 bases separated the two germline ends. Germline loops: CDR1 MNHNS, CDR2 SASEGT. The CDR3 DNA reads as TGTGCCACCGTATCGGGGGTCACATCCTACAATGAGCAGTTCTTC. It codes for CATVSGVTSYNEQFF.

The chain is built from TRBV9 and TRBJ2-3, with TRBD2 as a possible D gene (6 bases). Germline CDR1 reads SGDLS; CDR2 reads YYNGEE. The length of the CDR3 is 16 residues. Trimming shortened V by 6 bases and J by 1 base, and 18 bases separated the two germline ends. The CDR3 coding sequence is TGTGCCAGCAACACCCCCCGGGGACTCGGCACAGATACGCAGTATTTT. Its protein is CASNTPRGLGTDTQYF.

The rearrangement uses TRBV7-2 and TRBJ2-4; 8 bases are shared with TRBD1. The germline V gene has CDR1 SGHTA and CDR2 FQGNSA. This CDR3 spans 16 amino acids. V was pared by 5 bases and J by 6 bases, with 12 bases of the junction left unmatched. The CDR3: CASSKRTGRRGNIQYF. The CDR3 DNA is TGTGCCAGCAGCAAGAGGACAGGGCGGAGGGGAAACATTCAGTACTTC.

The rearrangement uses TRBV7-8 and TRBJ1-5; no reliable D call. The CDR3 length is 13 residues. V was shortened by 0 bases and J by 4 bases, with 4 bases between the two germline ends. The germline V gene encodes CDR1 SGHVS and CDR2 FQNEAQ. The CDR3 region is CASSLALNQPQHF. CDR3 DNA sequence: TGTGCCAGCAGCTTAGCCCTGAATCAGCCCCAGCATTTT.

By sample share, this clone is medium-sized. The CDR3 DNA reads as TGTGCCAGCAGCCGGGACAGGGACGCCTACGAGCAGTACTTC. Amino acid sequence: CASSRDRDAYEQYF. The J gene is TRBJ2-7, the V gene TRBV7-2, with TRBD1 matching 9 bases. The CDR3 spans 14 residues. CDR1 is SGHTA and CDR2 is FQGNSA in the germline V gene. V lost 5 bases, J lost 2 bases, and 4 bases stayed unmatched. The full variable domain, rest sourced from reference TRBV7-2 and TRBJ2-7, is GAGVSQSPSNKVTEKGKDVELRCDPISGHTALYWYRQSLGQGLEFLIYFQGNSAPDKSGLPSDRFSAERTGGSVSTLTIQRTQQEDSAVYLCASSRDRDAYEQYFGPGTRLTVT.

About this clone itself: Sequence at one end of the junction differs from germline and may be a read error. This sequence joins TRBV9 and TRBJ1-6; a weak D match, TRBD1 (6 bases). Germline loops: CDR1 SGDLS, CDR2 YYNGEE. There are 16 residues in the CDR3. The CDR3, as DNA: TGTGCCAGCGGCGTAGGACAGCCGCGCTATAATTCACCCCTCCACTTT. Its translation is CASGVGQPRYNSPLHF. Based on the CDR3 plus reference TRBV9 and TRBJ1-6, the full variable domain is DSGVTQTPKHLITATGQRVTLRCSPRSGDLSVYWYQQSLDQGLQFLIQYYNGEERAKGNILERFSAQQFPDLHSELNLSSLELGDSALYFCASGVGQPRYNSPLHFGNGTRLTVT.

V and J are TRBV14 and TRBJ1-2; D call uncertain. CDR3 length equals 12 residues. Trimming left V 4 bases short and J 0 bases short, with 3 bases between. Germline loops: CDR1 SGHDN, CDR2 FVKESK. CDR3 region: CASSRANYGYTF. In DNA form, the CDR3 reads TGTGCCAGCAGCCGAGCTAACTATGGCTACACCTTC.

The V call is TRBV5-6, the J call TRBJ2-2; 9 positions match TRBD1. With 2 bases clipped from V and 4 bases from J, the junction kept 6 bases outside the gene matches. The CDR3 loop spans 16 amino acids. Per germline, CDR1 SGHDT and CDR2 YYEEEE. CDR3: CASSFWTGAGTGELFF. The CDR3 bases are TGTGCCAGCAGCTTTTGGACAGGGGCGGGCACCGGGGAGCTGTTTTTT.

V is TRBV5-1 and J is TRBJ2-1; TRBD2 aligns across 9 bases. The germline CDR1 and CDR2 sequences are SGHRS and YFSETQ. CDR3 length equals 15 residues. J gave up 5 bases and V 0 bases, and 3 bases lay outside the gene matches. In DNA form, the CDR3 reads TGCGCCAGCAGCTTGGGGGGACTAGCACACAATGAGCAGTTCTTC. Protein product: CASSLGGLAHNEQFF. Full variable domain (outside the CDR3, taken from reference TRBV5-1 and TRBJ2-1): KAGVTQTPRYLIKTRGQQVTLSCSPISGHRSVSWYQQTPGQGLQFLFEYFSETQRNKGNFPGRFSGRQFSNSRSEMNVSTLELGDSALYLCASSLGGLAHNEQFFGPGTRLTVL.

This clone has only a few counts. The CDR3 is CASILAGGAVGRDEQYF. The CDR3 DNA reads TGTGCCAGCATCCTAGCGGGGGGAGCGGTCGGGAGAGACGAGCAGTACTTC. V usage is TRBV2 and J usage is TRBJ2-7; TRBD2 aligns across 11 bases. The CDR3 runs to 17 residues. The germline gives CDR1 SNHLY, CDR2 FYNNEI. The V and J ends lost 7 bases and 5 bases, in that order; junction bases with no gene match: 16.

The sample holds a few counts of this clone. The chain employs TRBV10-3 and TRBJ2-3; 7 bases are a match to TRBD2. Trimming at V came to 7 bases and at J to 1 base, leaving 5 bases not matched to a gene. Germline V gives CDR1 ENHRY, CDR2 SYGVKD. The CDR3 spans 14 residues. The CDR3, as DNA: TGTGCCATCAATCAGGCGGGGGGCACAGATACGCAGTATTTT. Protein sequence: CAINQAGGTDTQYF.

The chain has TRBV7-2 and TRBJ2-1; the match to TRBD1 covers 7 bases. V shed 5 bases and J 4 bases; nucleotides not matched to a gene: 2. Germline V lookup: CDR1 SGHTA, CDR2 FQGNSA. The CDR3 covers 13 residues. CDR3 nucleotide sequence: TGTGCCAGCAGCGGGGGACAGTACAATGAGCAGTTCTTC. Its protein is CASSGGQYNEQFF.

The V gene is TRBV27, the J gene TRBJ2-3, with TRBD1 matching over 7 bases. CDR1 MNHEY and CDR2 SMNVEV come from the germline V gene (reference sequence). This CDR3 contains 15 residues. Losses at the gene ends were 5 bases for V and 0 bases for J; bases not matched to a gene: 5. CDR3 DNA sequence: TGTGCCAGCAGTGCCGGGACAGTTAGCACAGATACGCAGTATTTT. It is translated as CASSAGTVSTDTQYF.

The rearrangement joins TRBV4-2 to TRBJ2-1; 8 nucleotides align to TRBD2. Germline trimming cut 3 bases from V and 8 bases from J; bases unmatched to any gene: 15. The germline V gene encodes CDR1 LGHNA and CDR2 YNFKEQ. The CDR3 sequence is 17 residues long. The CDR3 DNA sequence: TGTGCCAGCAGCCAGACTCCCCCCCCGGGGGGGGCTGATGAGCAGTTCTTC. Protein sequence: CASSQTPPPGGADEQFF.

V gene TRBV5-6 combines with J gene TRBJ1-2; tentative D call: TRBD1 (5 bases). The CDR3 spans 12 residues. Germline V gene data show CDR1 as SGHDT and CDR2 as YYEEEE. V was shortened by 6 bases and J by 5 bases, with 11 bases between the two germline ends. The CDR3: CASKLRGYGYTF. CDR3 DNA sequence: TGTGCCAGCAAATTGCGGGGGTATGGCTACACCTTC.

V is TRBV27 and J is TRBJ2-2, with TRBD2 matching 8 bases. Germline V CDR1 and CDR2: MNHEY, SMNVEV (reference sequence). The CDR3 totals 17 residues. The junction had 12 bases not matched to a gene; V was cut back by 5 bases and J by 4 bases. The CDR3 DNA sequence: TGTGCCAGCAGTCCTCGTGGGACTCGGGGGGGCACCGGGGAGCTGTTTTTT. It codes for CASSPRGTRGGTGELFF.